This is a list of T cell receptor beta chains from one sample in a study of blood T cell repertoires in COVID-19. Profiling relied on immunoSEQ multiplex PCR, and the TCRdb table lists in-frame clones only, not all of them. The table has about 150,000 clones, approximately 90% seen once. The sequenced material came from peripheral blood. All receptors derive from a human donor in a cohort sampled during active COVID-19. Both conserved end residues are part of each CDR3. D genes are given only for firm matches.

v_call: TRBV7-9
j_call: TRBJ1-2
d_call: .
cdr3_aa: CASSPREQVVDTF
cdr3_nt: TGTGCCAGCAGCCCCCGAGAGCAGGTTGTCGACACCTTC

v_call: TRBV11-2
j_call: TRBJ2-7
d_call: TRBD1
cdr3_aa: CASSLGRGDRVYEQYF
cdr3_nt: TGTGCCAGCAGCTTAGGAAGAGGGGACAGGGTCTACGAGCAGTACTTC

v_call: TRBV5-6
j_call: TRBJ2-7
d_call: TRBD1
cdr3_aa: CASSPGTANEQYF
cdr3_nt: TGTGCCAGCAGCCCGGGGACAGCGAACGAGCAGTACTTC

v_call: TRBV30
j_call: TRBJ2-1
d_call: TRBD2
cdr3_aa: CAWSVGLAGINEQFF
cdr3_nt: TGTGCCTGGAGTGTGGGTCTAGCGGGGATCAATGAGCAGTTCTTC

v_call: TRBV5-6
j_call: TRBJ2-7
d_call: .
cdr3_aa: CASSSRGRGAMVSYEQYF
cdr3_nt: TGTGCCAGCAGCTCCCGAGGTCGGGGGGCTATGGTATCCTACGAGCAGTACTTC

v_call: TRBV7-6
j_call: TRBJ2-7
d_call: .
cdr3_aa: CASSLGGPSVEQYF
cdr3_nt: TGTGCCAGCAGCTTAGGGGGGCCCTCGGTCGAGCAGTACTTC

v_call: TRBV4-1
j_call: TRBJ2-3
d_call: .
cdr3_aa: CASSQAAGSSDTQYF
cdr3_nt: TGCGCCAGCAGCCAAGCAGCCGGGAGTTCCGATACGCAGTATTTT

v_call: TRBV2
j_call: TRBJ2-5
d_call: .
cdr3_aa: CASSRVTQYF
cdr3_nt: TGTGCCAGCAGTCGGGTGACCCAGTACTTC

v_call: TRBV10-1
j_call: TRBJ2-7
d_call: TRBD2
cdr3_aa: CASSAAGDGYEQYF
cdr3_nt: TGCGCCAGCAGTGCTGCGGGAGATGGGTACGAGCAGTACTTC

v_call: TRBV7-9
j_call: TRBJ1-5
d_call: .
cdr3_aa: CASSPTGGQPQHF
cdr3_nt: TGTGCCAGCAGCCCCACCGGGGGGCAGCCCCAGCATTTT